The TCR beta chain described here comes from a study of identical twins. Broader study findings: Out-of-frame alpha sequences shared by twins showed excess low generation probability. Cross-sectional statistics, not tracking of the same donors, supported the conclusions. Partial confounding of zero-insertion analyses by invariant MAIT and iNKT cells was possible.

V shed 5 bases, J shed 1 base, and the junction held 11 bases outside the gene matches. This CDR3 region has 17 residues. The germline gives CDR1 SGHRS, CDR2 YFSETQ. Template switching, a step in the protocol, added a universal primer site, and cDNA carried unique molecular identifiers. TCRdb passed the 5' RACE reads through MiXCR, listing each CDR3 protein once. The sample contains around 530,000 distinct CDR3 sequences, 13% to 15% of which appear only once. As to this clonotype: Its antigen is not identified.

The same data also contributed to another study, on yellow fever vaccine responses in identical twins.

This sequence was found in a woman between 18 and 30 years old in good health. Sequenced input: CD4+ T cells sorted from blood. The chain couples TRBV5-1 to TRBJ2-2; TRBD1 matches 7 bases. CDR3 nucleotide sequence: TGCGCCAGCAGTTTCCGTCCAGGGGGTGAGAACACCGGGGAGCTGTTTTTT. Translation: CASSFRPGGENTGELFF.